This T cell receptor (beta chain) was obtained from a study of PD-L1 blockade in urothelial cancer (dated by TCRdb to 2015 to 2018). Regarding the study in general: Every patient began therapy in the mid-2010s and was given atezolizumab 1,200 mg intravenously every 3 weeks. TCR sequencing covered pretreatment tumor samples and matched, serially collected peripheral blood taken before and after atezolizumab treatment. About 85% of the 29 patients were identified as males with urothelial cancer of bladder origin, and a prior smoking history was reported by 18 of 29 patients. Durable clinical benefit was achieved by nine patients and was not achieved by 20 patients. Progression-free survival longer than 6 months counted as durable clinical benefit, and TCR features were additionally tested against both progression-free and overall survival. Whole exome sequencing and RNA sequencing of pretreatment tumors were performed alongside TCR sequencing in the same patients. An ECOG performance status of 0 or 1 was recorded for the patients, and 0 to 3 prior chemotherapy regimens had been received by the patients. Blood samples gave a median of 141,255 T cells and roughly 83,000 unique TCRs, with a median clonality of roughly 0.08. Under 30 patients had pretreatment blood TCR-seq, around 24 had at least one posttreatment blood collection, and around 24 had tumor TCR-seq. Blood samples were analyzed 3 weeks after the start of treatment (second dose) and 6 weeks after the start of treatment. The study was an exploratory multi-omic analysis of somatic, immune and clinical correlates of response to PD-L1 blockade with atezolizumab in urothelial cancer. The study at large found these results: Patients with durable benefit showed greater expansion of tumor-associated TCR clones in peripheral blood 3 weeks after starting treatment (n of about 20, p = 0.022). Improved progression-free and overall survival was found to be associated with pretreatment peripheral blood TCR clonality below the median. Because of the small sample size (n of about 29) and the many exploratory analyses performed, the results are intended to be regarded as hypothesis-generating.

According to the germline V gene, CDR1 reads MGHDK and CDR2 reads SYGVNS. The CDR3, from cysteine to phenylalanine, totals 14 residues. The read is trimmed to its CDR3 DNA, 42 bases read in frame from base 1. Compared with germline, V lacks 8 bases and J lacks 6 bases; bases without a gene match: 10. A cohort of 25 to 35 patients with locally advanced or metastatic urothelial carcinoma, treated at Memorial Sloan Kettering on a trial protocol, was included. Peripheral blood mononuclear cells were collected pretreatment and during treatment, with between 1 and 8 total time points per patient. The Qiagen DNeasy Blood extraction kit was used to purify genomic DNA from total PBMCs and from tumor samples. PBMCs were collected pretreatment and during treatment and were isolated and stored as previously described. Synthetic TCR analog templates were spiked into each PCR so that absolute template abundance could be estimated from read counts. The immunoSEQ assay was used to amplify TCRbeta CDR3 regions from genomic DNA with bias-controlled V and J gene primers. Sequencing of rearranged TCRbeta segments was done at approximately 20X coverage. The published analysis was carried out like this. Clustering was used to correct sequencing errors, and CDR3s were annotated against IMGT to assign V, D and J genes. Out-of-frame and stop-codon sequences were excluded, and only productive TCRbeta rearrangements were used in downstream analyses. Clonality was calculated as one minus the Shannon entropy normalized by the log of the number of unique productive sequences. Clones differing between time points or between blood and tumor were identified by Fisher's exact test with Benjamini-Hochberg correction at adjusted p below 0.01. Sourced from immuneACCESS, this table was stored by TCRdb with only in-frame sequences that have V and J called. A share of the clones is absent; for the studies checked, an unresolved V gene accounts for under half, and the remainder has no known explanation. Clone size and the V and J calls come from that table; the DNA yielded D and trimming. Present in this sample are around 30,000 clones, more than 70% of which were seen just once. Of the sample, around 3.2% is held by the ten largest clones.

Comments on this clone: Its specific antigen is unknown. Per-base quality was not reported, and no clone a single base away is much larger than it.

The TCR sequence derives from a man aged 50-60 years with urothelial cancer. The rearrangement combines TRBV25-1 with TRBJ2-1; 7 junctional bases match TRBD1. The input for sequencing was PBMCs, taken around atezolizumab (anti-PD-L1) treatment. The bases are TGTGCCAGCCAGGACAGGTTGATTTCCAATGAGCAGTTCTTC. Its translation is CASQDRLISNEQFF.